This T cell receptor beta chain was sequenced in a study of T cells of healthy individuals. The sample holds many counts of this clonotype. TCRdb independently ran MiXCR on the 5' RACE reads; one entry per CDR3 protein. The sample lists some 69,000 distinct CDR3 sequences, 15% to 20% seen once, with around 4.7% in the top ten. This CDR3 region has 13 residues. Trimming cost V 5 bases and J 2 bases, with 6 bases left between them. Germline CDR1 is SGHTA and CDR2 is FQGTGA. The TCR was taken from a human donor in good health. This sequence joins TRBV7-3 and TRBJ2-2; D remains unclear. CDR3 region: CASSTHNTGELFF. The CDR3, as DNA: TGTGCCAGCAGCACCCACAACACCGGGGAGCTGTTTTTT.